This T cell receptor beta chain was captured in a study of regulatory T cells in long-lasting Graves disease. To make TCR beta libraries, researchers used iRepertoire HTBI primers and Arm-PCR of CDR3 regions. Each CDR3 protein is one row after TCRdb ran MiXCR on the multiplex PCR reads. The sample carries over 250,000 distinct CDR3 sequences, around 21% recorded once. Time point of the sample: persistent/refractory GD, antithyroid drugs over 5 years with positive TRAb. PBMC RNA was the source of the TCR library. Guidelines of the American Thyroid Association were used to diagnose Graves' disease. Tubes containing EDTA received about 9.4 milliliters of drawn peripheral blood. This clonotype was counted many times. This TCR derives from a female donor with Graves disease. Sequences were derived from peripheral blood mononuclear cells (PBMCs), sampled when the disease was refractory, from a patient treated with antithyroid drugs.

CDR3 coding DNA: TGTGCCAGCAGGACAGGACTAAACACTGAAGCTTTCTTT. Protein sequence: CASRTGLNTEAFF. The chain employs TRBV3-1 and TRBJ1-1, with D perhaps TRBD1 (6 bases). Germline CDR1 reads LGHDT; CDR2 reads YNNKEL (reference sequence). This CDR3 comprises 13 residues. V shed 6 bases and J shed 2 bases, with 10 bases lying between them. Together with reference TRBV3-1 and TRBJ1-1, the CDR3 gives the full variable domain: DTAVSQTPKYLVTQMGNDKSIKCEQNLGHDTMYWYKQDSKKFLKIMFSYNNKELIINETVPNRFSPKSPDKAHLNLHINSLELGDSAVYFCASRTGLNTEAFFGQGTRLTVV.